These 19 T cell receptor beta chains were sequenced from one sample in a study of blood T cell repertoires in COVID-19. Measured with immunoSEQ multiplex PCR; TCRdb has only the in-frame clones, and not every one. The repertoire holds roughly 100,000 clones, with 75% to 90% as singletons. Input material: peripheral blood. The source of these receptors is a human donor in a cohort sampled during active COVID-19.

This chain links TRBV5-1 with TRBJ2-6; 9 nucleotides align to TRBD1. Losses at the gene ends were 3 bases for V and 1 base for J; bases not matched to a gene: 11. The CDR3 contains 19 residues. Germline values: CDR1 SGHRS, CDR2 YFSETQ. The CDR3 nucleotides read TGCGCCAGCAGCTCCCGTAAAGGACAGGGGATTTCTGGGGCCAACGTCCTGACTTTC. Protein product: CASSSRKGQGISGANVLTF. Together with reference TRBV5-1 and TRBJ2-6, the CDR3 gives the full variable domain: KAGVTQTPRYLIKTRGQQVTLSCSPISGHRSVSWYQQTPGQGLQFLFEYFSETQRNKGNFPGRFSGRQFSNSRSEMNVSTLELGDSALYLCASSSRKGQGISGANVLTFGAGSRLTVL.

The rearrangement uses TRBV18 and TRBJ2-1, with a tentative D call TRBD2 (6 bases). The V gene lost 1 base and the J gene lost 0 bases, with 7 bases spanning the gap. This CDR3 spans 15 amino acids. Germline V gene data show CDR1 as KGHSH and CDR2 as LQKENI. This CDR3 is CASSPQDYSYNEQFF. Here the CDR3 DNA reads TGTGCCAGCTCACCACAGGACTACTCCTACAATGAGCAGTTCTTC.

The gene calls are TRBV18 and TRBJ1-1, with D possibly matching TRBD1 (5 bases). Germline-derived CDR1 and CDR2 are KGHSH and LQKENI. Trimming stripped 3 bases from V and 1 base from J, with 9 bases between. The CDR3 runs 14 residues. The CDR3 DNA reads as TGTGCCAGCTCACCTCTCACAGGGAACACTGAAGCTTTCTTT. It specifies CASSPLTGNTEAFF.

This chain links TRBV6-8 with TRBJ1-2, with a tentative D call TRBD1 (5 bases). Trimming left V 5 bases short and J 0 bases short, with 7 bases between. The germline CDR1 and CDR2 sequences are MNHGY and SAAAGT. The CDR3 runs to 13 residues. CDR3 nucleotide sequence: TGTGCCAGCAGTCGGACATCTAACTATGGCTACACCTTC. It encodes CASSRTSNYGYTF.

This clone has only a few counts. The V gene is TRBV11-3, the J gene TRBJ1-2, with D possibly TRBD1 on 5 matching bases. Germline CDR1 reads SGHNT; CDR2 reads YENEEA. The CDR3 length is 15 residues. The V end was cut by 1 base, the J end by 1 base, with 10 bases between. CDR3 sequence: CASSLGTFFNYGYTF. As DNA, the CDR3 is TGTGCCAGCAGCTTAGGGACATTTTTTAACTATGGCTACACCTTC.

The rearrangement joins TRBV7-2 to TRBJ2-3, with TRBD1 as a possible D gene (5 bases). This CDR3 spans 12 amino acids. Trimming shortened V by 2 bases and J by 6 bases, and 6 bases separated the two germline ends. The germline V gene encodes CDR1 SGHTA and CDR2 FQGNSA. CDR3 sequence (DNA): TGTGCCAGCAGCTTATCAGGGGATACGCAGTATTTT. As protein: CASSLSGDTQYF. The entire variable domain, with the rest obtained from reference TRBV7-2 and TRBJ2-3, is as follows: GAGVSQSPSNKVTEKGKDVELRCDPISGHTALYWYRQSLGQGLEFLIYFQGNSAPDKSGLPSDRFSAERTGGSVSTLTIQRTQQEDSAVYLCASSLSGDTQYFGPGTRLTVL.

The chain combines TRBV5-1 with TRBJ1-6; weak D call: TRBD1 (6 bases). CDR3 length: 14 residues. Germline values: CDR1 SGHRS, CDR2 YFSETQ. Trimming pared 4 bases from V and 6 bases from J, leaving 11 bases between. The CDR3 DNA is TGCGCCAGCAGCACAGGGACGTTTAATTCACCCCTCCACTTT. Amino acid sequence: CASSTGTFNSPLHF.

The chain couples TRBV5-1 to TRBJ2-6; D is ambiguous. The CDR3 consists of 15 residues. Germline CDR1 reads SGHRS; CDR2 reads YFSETQ. V lost 1 base to trimming and J lost 3 bases, with 8 bases between them. The CDR3 nucleotides are TGCGCCAGCAGCTTGCTCTCCAGTGGGGCCAACGTCCTGACTTTC. This translates into CASSLLSSGANVLTF.

V gene TRBV7-2 combines with J gene TRBJ2-4, with TRBD1 identical over 7 bases. The junction had 4 bases not matched to a gene; V was cut back by 1 base and J by 4 bases. CDR3 length equals 15 residues. In germline, CDR1 is SGHTA, CDR2 FQGNSA. CDR3 sequence: CASSLGGQQKNIQYF. In DNA, the CDR3 is TGTGCCAGCAGCTTAGGGGGACAGCAAAAAAACATTCAGTACTTC.

This clone showed up just a few times. The chain links TRBV3-1 (or the pseudogene TRBV3-2) to TRBJ1-6, with D unresolved. CDR3 size: 16 residues. Germline lookup yields CDR1 LGHDT and CDR2 YNNKEL (reference sequence). Deletions cut 1 base from V and 7 bases from J, with 14 bases between. CDR3 nucleotides: TGTGCCAGCAGCCAAGGTCACAGCAGGCCGAATTCACCCCTCCACTTT. It yields the protein CASSQGHSRPNSPLHF.

This clone was recorded once. The CDR3 is CASSGILAGGGSYNEQFF. CDR3 nucleotides: TGTGCCAGCAGTGGAATCCTAGCGGGGGGGGGCTCCTACAATGAGCAGTTCTTC. J is TRBJ2-1 and V is TRBV6-2 or TRBV6-3; TRBD2 matches 12 bases. V lost 5 bases to trimming and J lost 0 bases; unmatched junction nucleotides: 8. Germline V gives CDR1 MNHEY, CDR2 SVGEGT. This CDR3 contains 18 residues.

The chain recombines TRBV7-2 with TRBJ2-2, with 7 nucleotides matching TRBD2. There are 14 residues in the CDR3. Germline CDR1 SGHTA, CDR2 FQGNSA. Trimming at V came to 4 bases and at J to 6 bases, leaving 5 bases not matched to a gene. Here the CDR3 DNA reads TGTGCCAGCAGCTCGCACCGGGGGGCCGGGGAGCTGTTTTTT. Its protein product is CASSSHRGAGELFF.

V is TRBV5-1 and J is TRBJ2-2; a possible D gene is TRBD2 (6 bases). This CDR3 is 13 amino acids long. V was shortened by 3 bases and J by 7 bases, with 10 bases between the two germline ends. Germline CDR1 reads SGHRS; CDR2 reads YFSETQ. The CDR3 bases are TGCGCCAGCAGCTCGACTAGTGGCGGGGAGCTGTTTTTT. Encoded protein: CASSSTSGGELFF.

This clone was recorded only once. The chain's CDR3 is CASSLLTGGFEDTQYF. In DNA, the CDR3 is TGTGCCAGCAGCTTACTAACAGGGGGCTTTGAAGATACGCAGTATTTT. The gene calls are TRBV7-9 and TRBJ2-3; 9 positions match TRBD1. The germline gives CDR1 SEHNR, CDR2 FQNEAQ (reference sequence). This CDR3 is 16 amino acids long. Trimming at V came to 2 bases and at J to 5 bases, leaving 8 bases not matched to a gene.

V and J are TRBV9 and TRBJ1-2; D is uncertain. The CDR3 is 14 amino acids. Germline-derived CDR1 and CDR2 are SGDLS and YYNGEE. V lost 4 bases, J lost 2 bases, and 12 bases lay in between. The CDR3 loop is CASSTTTPNYGYTF. In DNA form, the CDR3 reads TGTGCCAGCAGCACCACAACACCGAACTATGGCTACACCTTC.

Concerning this clone itself: This sample includes further DNA sequences coding for the same CDR3. This chain joins TRBV18 and TRBJ1-1; TRBD1 agrees at 7 bases. The CDR3 runs 14 residues. Germline CDR1 reads KGHSH; CDR2 reads LQKENI. Trimming took 1 base from V and 5 from J; bases not matched to a gene: 4. The CDR3 region is CASSPLQGETEAFF. Here the CDR3 DNA reads TGTGCCAGCTCACCACTCCAGGGGGAAACTGAAGCTTTCTTT.

The V and J genes are TRBV7-6 and TRBJ2-5, with TRBD1 identical over 10 bases. Trimming removed 5 bases from V and 8 bases from J; junction bases left unmatched: 11. Germline V CDR1 and CDR2: SGHVS, FNYEAQ. This CDR3 comprises 15 residues. The CDR3 nucleotides read TGTGCCAGCAGCCCGCGGGACAGGGGCTACGGAACCCAGTACTTC. Protein: CASSPRDRGYGTQYF.

This clone was seen once. This chain links TRBV27 with TRBJ2-7; D possibly corresponds to TRBD1 (5 bases). V shed 5 bases and J shed 3 bases, with 11 bases lying between them. The CDR3 is made up of 13 amino acids. The V gene's germline CDR1 is MNHEY and CDR2 SMNVEV (reference sequence). CDR3 residues: CASSRPGNYEQYF. The CDR3 DNA reads as TGTGCCAGCAGTAGGCCAGGGAACTACGAGCAGTACTTC.

The rearrangement uses TRBV12-5 and TRBJ2-1, with D unclear. With 0 bases removed from V and 6 bases from J, the gap between germline ends came to 6 bases. The germline CDR1 and CDR2 sequences are LGHNT and FRNRAP. This CDR3 spans 13 amino acids. CDR3: CASGLVTVNEQFF. CDR3 bases: TGTGCTAGTGGTTTGGTTACAGTCAATGAGCAGTTCTTC.